One and the same sample provided the 28 T cell receptor beta chains below, sequenced in a study of blood T cell repertoires in COVID-19. The table came from immunoSEQ multiplex PCR; TCRdb's copy has only in-frame clones and leaves some out. The profile shows around 300,000 clones, 80% to 90% of them singletons. What was sequenced was peripheral blood. The source of these receptors is a middle-aged woman with acute or convalescent COVID-19.

V gene TRBV7-3 combines with J gene TRBJ2-1; D ambiguous. Germline V gene lookup returns CDR1 SGHTA and CDR2 FQGTGA. The CDR3 runs to 11 residues. Trimming pared 5 bases from V and 10 bases from J, leaving 9 bases between. The CDR3 DNA reads TGTGCCAGCAGCAAGTCAGGAGAGCAGTTCTTC. This sequence encodes CASSKSGEQFF. The entire variable domain, with the rest obtained from reference TRBV7-3 and TRBJ2-1, is as follows: GAGVSQTPSNKVTEKGKYVELRCDPISGHTALYWYRQSLGQGPEFLIYFQGTGAADDSGLPNDRFFAVRPEGSVSTLKIQRTERGDSAVYLCASSKSGEQFFGPGTRLTVL.

This rearrangement joins TRBV3-1 (or the pseudogene TRBV3-2) to TRBJ1-2; D remains unclear. The V gene lost 0 bases and the J gene lost 5 bases, with 19 bases spanning the gap. CDR3 length: 17 amino acids. Germline CDR1 is LGHDT and CDR2 is YNNKEL (reference sequence). CDR3 sequence: CASSQEGFQRNEYGYTF. In DNA form, the CDR3 reads TGTGCCAGCAGCCAAGAGGGTTTCCAGCGAAACGAGTATGGCTACACCTTC.

The chain has TRBV9 and TRBJ1-6, with a tentative D call TRBD1 (5 bases). The germline V gene encodes CDR1 SGDLS and CDR2 YYNGEE. V lost 5 bases and J lost 0, with 12 bases in between. This CDR3 has 16 amino acids. The CDR3 coding sequence is TGTGCCAGCAGACGGGACGGGAGCTCCTATAATTCACCCCTCCACTTT. This sequence encodes CASRRDGSSYNSPLHF.

This chain connects TRBV2 to TRBJ1-2; D gene ambiguous. From germline, CDR1 is SNHLY and CDR2 FYNNEI. The CDR3 runs 13 residues. V gave up 8 bases and J gave up 8 bases, with 18 bases separating them. The CDR3 protein is CASGPRRDGGYTF. In nucleotides, the CDR3 is TGTGCCAGCGGCCCACGCCGGGATGGAGGCTACACCTTC.

This chain joins TRBV5-1 and TRBJ1-1, with a weak D call TRBD1 (5 bases). The CDR3 loop spans 15 amino acids. The germline gives CDR1 SGHRS, CDR2 YFSETQ. V gave up 5 bases and J gave up 4 bases, with 18 bases separating them. CDR3 nucleotide sequence: TGCGCCAGCAGGCTATTGAGTAGGGGTTCCACTGAAGCTTTCTTT. Protein product: CASRLLSRGSTEAFF.

The chain combines TRBV5-1 with TRBJ1-1, with TRBD1 matching over 9 bases. The germline V gene encodes CDR1 SGHRS and CDR2 YFSETQ. CDR3 size: 16 residues. V was clipped by 3 bases and J by 5 bases; unmatched bases: 11. CDR3 loop: CASSWAQQGAGTEAFF. The CDR3 nucleotides read TGCGCCAGCAGCTGGGCCCAACAGGGGGCAGGAACTGAAGCTTTCTTT.

The J gene is TRBJ1-5, the V gene TRBV4-1; D might be TRBD1 (5 bases). The CDR3 contains 15 residues. Germline CDR1 reads MGHRA; CDR2 reads YSYEKL. The V and J ends lost 1 base and 4 bases respectively, with 11 bases between them. CDR3 sequence reads: CASSQGRQLNQPQHF. CDR3 DNA sequence: TGCGCCAGCAGCCAAGGACGACAGCTAAATCAGCCCCAGCATTTT.

The J gene is TRBJ2-3, the V gene TRBV3-1 (or the pseudogene TRBV3-2); tentatively, D is TRBD2 (6 bases). The germline V gene has CDR1 LGHDT and CDR2 YNNKEL (reference sequence). The CDR3 is made up of 17 amino acids. The V end was cut by 1 base, the J end by 1 base, with 15 bases between. CDR3 bases: TGTGCCAGCAGCCAAGGGGGGGTCGCGGGCCGCACAGATACGCAGTATTTT. It encodes CASSQGGVAGRTDTQYF.

This clone was seen only a few times. V gene TRBV5-1 combines with J gene TRBJ1-6; D possibly corresponds to TRBD1 (5 bases). Trimming took 4 bases from V and 10 from J, leaving 18 bases between them. The CDR3 covers 15 residues. CDR1 and CDR2 from the germline V gene are SGHRS and YFSETQ. The CDR3 DNA follows: TGCGCCAGCAGCCAGACGGGGGAAAGAGAATCACCCCTCCACTTT. Its translation is CASSQTGERESPLHF.

This chain uses TRBV9 with TRBJ1-1; TRBD1 agrees at 9 bases. The J segment lost 6 bases and the V segment lost 3 bases, leaving 12 bases of the junction unmatched. The CDR3 is made up of 16 amino acids. The germline V gene has CDR1 SGDLS and CDR2 YYNGEE. CDR3 sequence reads: CASSARQGGRTAEAFF. CDR3 bases: TGTGCCAGCAGCGCTCGACAGGGGGGAAGGACGGCTGAAGCTTTCTTT.

The CDR3 DNA follows: TGTGCCAGCAGTCCAGATAAGACAGGGAGATTCTTCCACTCTGGGGCCAACGTCCTGACTTTC. This sequence encodes CASSPDKTGRFFHSGANVLTF. The V and J genes are TRBV27 and TRBJ2-6; 7 bases fit TRBD1. The CDR3 runs to 21 residues. Trimming cost V 5 bases and J 0 bases; bases outside gene matches: 19. Germline loops: CDR1 MNHEY, CDR2 SMNVEV (reference sequence).

This rearrangement joins TRBV24-1 to TRBJ2-1, with D perhaps matching TRBD1 (5 bases). CDR1 and CDR2 (germline): KGHDR, SFDVKD. The CDR3 has 13 amino acids. The V end lost 10 bases, the J end lost 3 bases, and 12 bases lay between the germline ends. CDR3 in amino acids: CATSWGSYNEQFF. Written as DNA, the CDR3 is TGTGCCACGAGCTGGGGCAGCTACAATGAGCAGTTCTTC.

The gene calls are TRBV2 and TRBJ1-2, with TRBD1 as a possible D gene (6 bases). V was pared by 0 bases and J by 4 bases, with 12 bases between. Germline CDR1 is SNHLY and CDR2 is FYNNEI. CDR3 length: 15 residues. The CDR3 DNA reads TGTGCCAGCAGTGAAGCGGGGGGGCTTGGCTATGGCTACACCTTC. Its protein product is CASSEAGGLGYGYTF.

The rearrangement links TRBV5-6 to TRBJ2-7; 7 nucleotides align to TRBD1. The CDR3 has 15 residues. The J segment lost 4 bases and the V segment lost 0 bases, leaving 7 bases of the junction unmatched. Looked up from germline, CDR1 is SGHDT and CDR2 is YYEEEE. The CDR3 protein is CASSLEGAPLYEQYV. The CDR3 DNA follows: TGTGCCAGCAGCTTGGAGGGGGCACCCCTGTACGAGCAGTACGTC.

The genes are TRBV5-1 and TRBJ2-3; D is possibly TRBD1 (7 bases). CDR1 SGHRS and CDR2 YFSETQ come from the germline V gene. CDR3 size: 15 residues. The ends were cut back, 5 bases at V and 6 bases at J, with 19 bases in the middle. DNA of the CDR3: TGCGCCAGCAGTACCAGGGGGGCCCTAGGGGATACGCAGTATTTT. Protein product: CASSTRGALGDTQYF. The variable domain in full, with the rest retrieved from reference TRBV5-1 and TRBJ2-3, is KAGVTQTPRYLIKTRGQQVTLSCSPISGHRSVSWYQQTPGQGLQFLFEYFSETQRNKGNFPGRFSGRQFSNSRSEMNVSTLELGDSALYLCASSTRGALGDTQYFGPGTRLTVL.

This clone was counted between two and nine times. The chain uses TRBV7-2 and TRBJ1-5; 7 nucleotides match TRBD1. V trimming: 3 bases; J trimming: 3 bases; junction bases outside the gene matches: 5. This CDR3 is built from 15 residues. CDR1 and CDR2 (germline): SGHTA, FQGNSA. The CDR3 loop is CASSFKGTDNQPQHF. DNA of the CDR3: TGTGCCAGCAGCTTTAAAGGGACAGACAATCAGCCCCAGCATTTT.

CDR3 protein: CASSQGPQGPNFPGANVLTF. DNA of the CDR3: TGTGCCAGCAGCCAAGGGCCACAGGGCCCTAACTTTCCTGGGGCCAACGTCCTGACTTTC. The chain joins TRBV3-1 (or the pseudogene TRBV3-2) to TRBJ2-6; TRBD1 might be the D (6 bases). CDR3 length equals 20 residues. CDR1 is LGHDT and CDR2 is YNNKEL in the germline V gene (reference sequence). Trimming removed 1 base from V and 2 bases from J, with 21 bases in between.

This chain uses TRBV27 with TRBJ1-1; D not certain. Trimming shortened V by 2 bases and J by 0 bases, and 7 bases separated the two germline ends. Germline CDR1 MNHEY, CDR2 SMNVEV (reference sequence). The CDR3 contains 14 residues. The DNA for the CDR3 is TGTGCCAGCAGTTTACGGGGAATGAACACTGAAGCTTTCTTT. Translation: CASSLRGMNTEAFF.

This clone was counted a few times. The gene calls are TRBV6-6 and TRBJ1-2; D is undetermined. This CDR3 spans 13 amino acids. The germline V gene has CDR1 MNHNY and CDR2 SVGAGI (reference sequence). The V gene lost 2 bases and the J gene lost 4 bases, with 8 bases spanning the gap. CDR3 residues: CASSYEVSYGYTF. The CDR3 DNA follows: TGTGCCAGCAGTTACGAGGTTAGCTATGGCTACACCTTC.

Concerning this clone itself: Other nucleotide sequences from this sample produce the same CDR3. V usage is TRBV2 and J usage is TRBJ1-1; TRBD1 matches 9 bases. V lost 8 bases, J lost 5 bases, and 6 bases stayed unmatched. This CDR3 contains 13 residues. CDR1 and CDR2 (germline): SNHLY, FYNNEI. CDR3 nucleotides: TGTGCCAGCTCGGGACAGGGAGGAACTGAAGCTTTCTTT. Translated, it gives CASSGQGGTEAFF.

This rearrangement joins TRBV6-5 to TRBJ1-5, with 7 positions matching TRBD1. The CDR3 totals 15 residues. J lost 3 bases, V lost 5 bases, and 7 bases had no gene match. CDR1 is MNHEY and CDR2 is SVGAGI in the germline V gene. As DNA, the CDR3 is TGTGCCAGCAGTCGGGACAGCAACTACAATCAGCCCCAGCATTTT. It yields the protein CASSRDSNYNQPQHF.

V gene TRBV6-6 combines with J gene TRBJ2-2; 9 bases agree with TRBD2. This CDR3 spans 16 amino acids. CDR1 and CDR2 (germline): MNHNY, SVGAGI (reference sequence). V lost 0 bases and J lost 4; bases outside the gene matches: 3. CDR3 DNA sequence: TGTGCCAGCAGTTACTCGGCTAGCGGGGTCACCGGGGAGCTGTTTTTT. Encoded protein: CASSYSASGVTGELFF.

CDR3 in DNA: TGTGCCAGTAGTATTACTAAGGGCAGGGTCAATTCTATCGTTCTCAATCAGCCCCAGCATTTT. It codes for CASSITKGRVNSIVLNQPQHF. V and J are TRBV19 and TRBJ1-5; a weak D match, TRBD1 (5 bases). Trimming removed 3 bases at V and 3 bases at J, with 30 bases between. The CDR3 has 21 residues. Looked up from germline, CDR1 is LNHDA and CDR2 is SQIVND (reference sequence).

The V call is TRBV5-8, the J call TRBJ1-5; 9 bases align to TRBD1. Germline CDR1 and CDR2: SGHTS and YDEGEE. Trimming removed 2 bases from V and 2 bases from J; junction bases left unmatched: 8. The CDR3 runs 17 residues. CDR3 DNA sequence: TGTGCCAGCAGCTTAACAGGGGGCCTGACGGGCAATCAGCCCCAGCATTTT. It specifies CASSLTGGLTGNQPQHF.

The chain couples TRBV19 to TRBJ1-1, with D unresolved. V lost 6 bases and J 5 bases, leaving 16 bases between the germline ends. Germline V gene lookup returns CDR1 LNHDA and CDR2 SQIVND (reference sequence). CDR3 length equals 14 residues. The CDR3 DNA sequence: TGTGCCAGTAGCTTAAGAGGGAGCGGGACTGAAGCTTTCTTT. This gives the protein CASSLRGSGTEAFF.

V gene TRBV12-3 or TRBV12-4 combines with J gene TRBJ1-5; TRBD1 might be the D (6 bases). The ends were cut back, 5 bases at V and 4 bases at J, with 9 bases in the middle. The CDR3 covers 13 residues. The CDR3 here is CASSPTGNQPQHF. The CDR3 nucleotides are TGTGCCAGCAGTCCCACAGGGAATCAGCCCCAGCATTTT.

The chain employs TRBV5-1 and TRBJ1-1, with D tentatively TRBD1 (6 bases). This CDR3 spans 16 amino acids. Germline lookup yields CDR1 SGHRS and CDR2 YFSETQ. V lost 1 base to trimming and J lost 1 base, with 14 bases between them. In nucleotides, the CDR3 is TGCGCCAGCAGCTTGAATGGGGCGGGGGCGAACACTGAAGCTTTCTTT. The encoded protein is CASSLNGAGANTEAFF.

This clone showed up just once. The chain links TRBV13 to TRBJ1-1; D is uncertain. The CDR3 is 13 residues long. V lost 1 base to trimming and J lost 5 bases, with 8 bases between them. Germline V gene sequence: CDR1 PRHDT, CDR2 FYEKMQ (reference sequence). CDR3 bases: TGTGCCAGCAGCTTAGTTGCCGGGACTGAAGCTTTCTTT. It encodes CASSLVAGTEAFF.